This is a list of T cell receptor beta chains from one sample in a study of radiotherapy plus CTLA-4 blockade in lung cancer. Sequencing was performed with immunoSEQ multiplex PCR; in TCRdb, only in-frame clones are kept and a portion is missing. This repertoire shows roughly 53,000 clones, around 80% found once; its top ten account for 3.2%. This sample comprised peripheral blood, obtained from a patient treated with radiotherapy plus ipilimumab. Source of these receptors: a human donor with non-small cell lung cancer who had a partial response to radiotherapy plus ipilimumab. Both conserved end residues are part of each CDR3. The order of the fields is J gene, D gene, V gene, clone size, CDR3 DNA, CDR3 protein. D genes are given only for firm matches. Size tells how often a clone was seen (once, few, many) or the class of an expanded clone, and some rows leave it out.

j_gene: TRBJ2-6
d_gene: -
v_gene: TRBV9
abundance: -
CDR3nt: TGTGCCAGCAGCGTGTCCGTACAGGCCAACGTCCTGACTTTC
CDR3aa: CASSVSVQANVLTF

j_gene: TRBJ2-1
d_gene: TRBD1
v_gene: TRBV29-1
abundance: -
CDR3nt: TGCAGCGTGTGGGACAGCGAGCAGTTCTTC
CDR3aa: CSVWDSEQFF

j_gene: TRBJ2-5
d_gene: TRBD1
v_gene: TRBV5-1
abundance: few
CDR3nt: TGCGCCAGCAGCACCCTAGGGGGCACACAAGAGACCCAGTACTTC
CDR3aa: CASSTLGGTQETQYF

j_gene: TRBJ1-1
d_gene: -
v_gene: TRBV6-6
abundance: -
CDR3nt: TGTGCCAGCAGTTACTCCGGGGGAGGCACTGAAGCTTTCTTT
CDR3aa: CASSYSGGGTEAFF

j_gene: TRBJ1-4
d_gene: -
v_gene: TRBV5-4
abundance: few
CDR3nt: TGTGCCAGCAGCTTGCCCGGGATTAATGAAAAACTGTTTTTT
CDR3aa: CASSLPGINEKLFF

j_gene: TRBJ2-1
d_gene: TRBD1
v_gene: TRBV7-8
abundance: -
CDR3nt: TGTGCCAGCAGCTTCCCCGGGACAGGAAGAAACAATGAGCAGTTCTTC
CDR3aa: CASSFPGTGRNNEQFF

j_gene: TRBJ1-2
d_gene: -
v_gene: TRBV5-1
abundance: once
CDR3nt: TGCGCCAGCAGCATAGGGGTGGGTGGCTACACCTTC
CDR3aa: CASSIGVGGYTF

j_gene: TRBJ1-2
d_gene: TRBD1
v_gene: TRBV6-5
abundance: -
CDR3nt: TGTGCCAGCCGGGATTCGGGACAGCAGACATATGGCTACACCTTC
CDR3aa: CASRDSGQQTYGYTF

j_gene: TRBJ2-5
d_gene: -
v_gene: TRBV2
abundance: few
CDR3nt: TGTGCCAGCAGTGACGGAGGGATAGAGACCCAGTACTTC
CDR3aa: CASSDGGIETQYF

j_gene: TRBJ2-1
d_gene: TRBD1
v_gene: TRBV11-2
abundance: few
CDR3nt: TGTGCCAGCAGCTTAGGACAGGGGATCAACAATGAGCAGTTCTTC
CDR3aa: CASSLGQGINNEQFF

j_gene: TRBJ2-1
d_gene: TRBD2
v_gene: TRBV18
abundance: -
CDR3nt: TGTGCCAGCTCACCATTTCGGGGGGGAAACAATGAGCAGTTCTTC
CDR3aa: CASSPFRGGNNEQFF

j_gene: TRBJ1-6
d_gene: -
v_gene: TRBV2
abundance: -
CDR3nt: TGTGCCAGCAGTGCAGAGACAGATTATAATTCACCCCTCCACTTT
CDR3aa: CASSAETDYNSPLHF

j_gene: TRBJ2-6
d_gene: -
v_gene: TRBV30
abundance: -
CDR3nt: TGTGCCTGGAGCCGCTCTGTCGGGGCTGGGGCCAACGTCCTGACTTTC
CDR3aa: CAWSRSVGAGANVLTF

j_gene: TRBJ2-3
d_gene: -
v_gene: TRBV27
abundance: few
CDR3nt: TGTGCCAGCAGGACCCCCGGGATTTGGGAAGATACGCAGTATTTT
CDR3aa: CASRTPGIWEDTQYF

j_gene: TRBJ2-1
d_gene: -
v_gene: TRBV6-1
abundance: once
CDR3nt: TGTGCCAGCAGTGAAAGCAGGGATGAGCAGTTCTTC
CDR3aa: CASSESRDEQFF

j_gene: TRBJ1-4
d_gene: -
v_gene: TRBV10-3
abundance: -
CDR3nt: TGTGCCATCAGTGAAGGAGGGGCTCGGAGTGAAAAACTGTTTTTT
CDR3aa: CAISEGGARSEKLFF

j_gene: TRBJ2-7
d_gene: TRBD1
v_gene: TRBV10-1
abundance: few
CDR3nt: TGCGCCAGCAGTGAGTCGAGGGACAGGGGCAGGGACGAGCAGTACTTC
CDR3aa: CASSESRDRGRDEQYF

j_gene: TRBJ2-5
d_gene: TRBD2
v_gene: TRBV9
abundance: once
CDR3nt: TGTGCCAGCAGCGCAGCTCAGGGACTAGCGGACCAAGAGACCCAGTACTTC
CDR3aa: CASSAAQGLADQETQYF

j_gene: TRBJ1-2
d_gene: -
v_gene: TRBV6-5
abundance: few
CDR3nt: TGTGCCAGCAGTTACTCACCAGGGAACTATGGCTACACCTTC
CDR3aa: CASSYSPGNYGYTF

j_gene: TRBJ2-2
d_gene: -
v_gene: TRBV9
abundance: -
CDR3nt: TGTGCCAGCAGCTTCGGACTCGGGAACACCGGGGAGCTGTTTTTT
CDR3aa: CASSFGLGNTGELFF

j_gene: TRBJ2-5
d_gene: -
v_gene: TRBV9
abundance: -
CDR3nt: TGTGCCAGCAGCGTGAACGCGCTACCCCAAGAGACCCAGTACTTC
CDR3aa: CASSVNALPQETQYF

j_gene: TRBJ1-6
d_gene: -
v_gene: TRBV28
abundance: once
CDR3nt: TGTGCCAGCAGTCAACAGGGATTCAATTCACCCCTCCACTTT
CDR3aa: CASSQQGFNSPLHF

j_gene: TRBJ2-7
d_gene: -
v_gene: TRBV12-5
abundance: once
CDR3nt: TGTGCTAGTGGTTTGGACACAGGCTACGAGCAGTACTTC
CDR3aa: CASGLDTGYEQYF

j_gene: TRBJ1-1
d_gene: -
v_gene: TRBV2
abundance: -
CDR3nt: TGTGCCAGCAGTGATCGGGGGGGGAACACTGAAGCTTTCTTT
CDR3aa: CASSDRGGNTEAFF

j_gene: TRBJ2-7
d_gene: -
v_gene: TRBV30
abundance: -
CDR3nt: TGTGCCTGGAGTGAGAGAGCTCACGAGCAGTACTTC
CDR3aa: CAWSERAHEQYF

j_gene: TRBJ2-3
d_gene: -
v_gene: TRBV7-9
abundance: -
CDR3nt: TGTGCCAGCAGCGGTCACAGGGACGGATTGGATACGCAGTATTTT
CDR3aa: CASSGHRDGLDTQYF

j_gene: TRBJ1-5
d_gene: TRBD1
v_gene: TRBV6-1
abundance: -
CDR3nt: TGTGCCAGCAGTGAAGCTTGGACAGGGGGTAATCAGCCCCAGCATTTT
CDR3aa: CASSEAWTGGNQPQHF

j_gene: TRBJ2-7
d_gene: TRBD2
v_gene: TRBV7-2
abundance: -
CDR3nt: TGTGCCAGCAGCTCCCCCGGGACTAGCAGATGGGACGAGCAGTACTTC
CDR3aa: CASSSPGTSRWDEQYF

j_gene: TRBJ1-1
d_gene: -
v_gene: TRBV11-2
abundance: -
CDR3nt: TGTGCCAGCAGCAGGGGCGGACAGAGACTTTTCACTGAAGCTTTCTTT
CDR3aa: CASSRGGQRLFTEAFF

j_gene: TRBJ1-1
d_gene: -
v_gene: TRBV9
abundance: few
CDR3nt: TGTGCCAGCAGCGTAGGGAGGGGAGACACTGAAGCTTTCTTT
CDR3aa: CASSVGRGDTEAFF

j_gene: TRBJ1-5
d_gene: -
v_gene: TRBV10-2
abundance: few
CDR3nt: TGCGCCAGCAGGGAGGTCGGGGGGCGCAATCAGCCCCAGCATTTT
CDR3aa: CASREVGGRNQPQHF

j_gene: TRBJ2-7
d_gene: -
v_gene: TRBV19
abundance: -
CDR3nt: TGTGCCAGTAGTATAGAGCGGGGGCGCTTGGTCGAGCAGTACTTC
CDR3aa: CASSIERGRLVEQYF

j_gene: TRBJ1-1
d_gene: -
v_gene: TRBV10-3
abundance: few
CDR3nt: TGTGCCATCAGTGGAAAAGGGGCTGAAGCTTTCTTT
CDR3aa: CAISGKGAEAFF

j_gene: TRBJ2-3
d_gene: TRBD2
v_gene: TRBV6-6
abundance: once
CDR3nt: TGTGCCAGCCTTGACCGACTAGCGGGGGAAGATACGCAGTATTTT
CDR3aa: CASLDRLAGEDTQYF

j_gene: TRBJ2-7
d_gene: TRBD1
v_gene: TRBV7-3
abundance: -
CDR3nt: TGTGCCAGCGGCCGGGACAGGGGTTACGAGCAGTACTTC
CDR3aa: CASGRDRGYEQYF

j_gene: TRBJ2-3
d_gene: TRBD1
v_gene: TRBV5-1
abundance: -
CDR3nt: TGCGCCAGCAGCCGAGGGACAGGGGGCACAGATACGCAGTATTTT
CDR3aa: CASSRGTGGTDTQYF

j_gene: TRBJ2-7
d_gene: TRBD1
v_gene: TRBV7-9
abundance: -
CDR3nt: TGTGCCAGCAGCCCCGGGACAGGGCCGTCCTACGAGCAGTACTTC
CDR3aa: CASSPGTGPSYEQYF

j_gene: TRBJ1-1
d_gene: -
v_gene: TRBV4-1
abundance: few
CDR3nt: TGCGCCAGCAGCCGAGAGGACAAGAACACTGAAGCTTTCTTT
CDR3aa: CASSREDKNTEAFF

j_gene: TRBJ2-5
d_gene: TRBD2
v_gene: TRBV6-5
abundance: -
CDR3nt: TGTGCCAGCAGTTACCTCGCTTGGGGGGGGGAGACCCAGTACTTC
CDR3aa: CASSYLAWGGETQYF

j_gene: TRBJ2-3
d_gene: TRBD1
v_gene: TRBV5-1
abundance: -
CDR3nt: TGCGCCAGCAGCTTAGCAGGGGGCCCCACAGATACGCAGTATTTT
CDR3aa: CASSLAGGPTDTQYF

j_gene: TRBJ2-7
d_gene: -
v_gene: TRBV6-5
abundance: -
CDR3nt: TGTGCCAGCAGATCCGGGTCCTCGGGGTCCTACGAGCAGTACTTC
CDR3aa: CASRSGSSGSYEQYF

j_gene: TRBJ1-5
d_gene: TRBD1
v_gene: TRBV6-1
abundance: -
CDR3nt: TGTGCCAGCAGATGGGGGACAGGGGACAATCAGCCCCAGCATTTT
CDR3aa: CASRWGTGDNQPQHF

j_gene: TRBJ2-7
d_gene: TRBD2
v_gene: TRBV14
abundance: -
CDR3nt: TGTGCCAGCAGCCAAGAGAACCGCGGGGGCGAGCAGTACTTC
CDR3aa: CASSQENRGGEQYF

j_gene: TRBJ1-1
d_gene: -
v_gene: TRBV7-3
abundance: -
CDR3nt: TGTGCCAGCAGGTATATTTCGAGCACTGAAGCTTTCTTT
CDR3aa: CASRYISSTEAFF

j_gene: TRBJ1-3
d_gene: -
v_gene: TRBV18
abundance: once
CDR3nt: TGTGCCAGCTCACCACCATCAGAAGGAAACACCATATATTTT
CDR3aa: CASSPPSEGNTIYF

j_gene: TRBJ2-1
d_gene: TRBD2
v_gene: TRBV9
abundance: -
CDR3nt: TGTGCCAGCAGCCCCCAGCGGGGGGGCCTTGGTGAGCAGTTCTTC
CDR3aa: CASSPQRGGLGEQFF

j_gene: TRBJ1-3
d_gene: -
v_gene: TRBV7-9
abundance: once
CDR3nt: TGTGCCAGCAGCGCGACATTCTCTGGAAACACCATATATTTT
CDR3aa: CASSATFSGNTIYF

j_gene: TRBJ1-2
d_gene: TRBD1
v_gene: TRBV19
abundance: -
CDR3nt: TGTGCCAGTAGTATAATAGGGACAGGGGGCTTCGATGGCTACACCTTC
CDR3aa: CASSIIGTGGFDGYTF

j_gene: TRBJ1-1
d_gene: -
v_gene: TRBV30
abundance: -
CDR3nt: TGTGCCTGGAGTCCGCCGAGGAACACTGAAGCTTTCTTT
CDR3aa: CAWSPPRNTEAFF

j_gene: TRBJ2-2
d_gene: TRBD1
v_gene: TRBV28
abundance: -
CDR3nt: TGTGCCAGCAGCCTCTACCGACAGGGGGATACCGGGGAGCTGTTTTTT
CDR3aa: CASSLYRQGDTGELFF

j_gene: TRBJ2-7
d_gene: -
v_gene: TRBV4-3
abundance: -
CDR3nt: TGCGCCAGCAGCCAAGATGCAGGATACGAGCAGTACTTC
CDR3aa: CASSQDAGYEQYF